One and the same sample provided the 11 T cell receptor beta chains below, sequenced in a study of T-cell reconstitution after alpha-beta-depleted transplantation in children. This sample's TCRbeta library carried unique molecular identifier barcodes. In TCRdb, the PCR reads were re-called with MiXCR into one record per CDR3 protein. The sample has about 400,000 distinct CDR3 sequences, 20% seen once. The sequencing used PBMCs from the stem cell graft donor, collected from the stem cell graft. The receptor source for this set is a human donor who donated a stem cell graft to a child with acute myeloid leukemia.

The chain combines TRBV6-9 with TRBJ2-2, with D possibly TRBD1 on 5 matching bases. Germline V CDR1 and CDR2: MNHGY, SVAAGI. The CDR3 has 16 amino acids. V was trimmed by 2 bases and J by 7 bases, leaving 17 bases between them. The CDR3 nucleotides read TGTGCCAGCAGTTATCCCGGCGCAGGGCAGGGCGGGGAGCTGTTTTTT. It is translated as CASSYPGAGQGGELFF.

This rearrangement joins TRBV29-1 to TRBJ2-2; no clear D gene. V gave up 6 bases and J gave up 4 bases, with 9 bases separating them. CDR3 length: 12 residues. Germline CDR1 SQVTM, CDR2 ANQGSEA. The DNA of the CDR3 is TGCAGCGTGCCGACTGGCACCGGGGAGCTGTTTTTT. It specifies CSVPTGTGELFF.

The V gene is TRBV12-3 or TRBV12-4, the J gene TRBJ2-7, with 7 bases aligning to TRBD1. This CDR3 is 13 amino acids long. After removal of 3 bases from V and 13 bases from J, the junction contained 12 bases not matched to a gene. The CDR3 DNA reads TGTGCCAGCAGTTTTGGGGGAAACCGGGACAGCTACTTC. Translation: CASSFGGNRDSYF.

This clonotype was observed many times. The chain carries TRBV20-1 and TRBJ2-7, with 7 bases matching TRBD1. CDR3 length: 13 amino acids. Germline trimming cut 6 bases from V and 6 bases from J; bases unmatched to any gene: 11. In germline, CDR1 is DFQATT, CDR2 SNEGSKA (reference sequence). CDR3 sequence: CSAVTGARGEQYF. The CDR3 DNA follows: TGCAGTGCAGTTACAGGGGCGCGTGGCGAGCAGTACTTC.

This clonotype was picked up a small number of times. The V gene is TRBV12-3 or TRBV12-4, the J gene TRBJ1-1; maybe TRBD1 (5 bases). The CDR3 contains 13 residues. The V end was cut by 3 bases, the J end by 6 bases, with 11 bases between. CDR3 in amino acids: CASSFFRDSEAFF. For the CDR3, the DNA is TGTGCCAGCAGTTTTTTCAGGGATTCTGAAGCTTTCTTT.

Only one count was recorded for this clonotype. The CDR3 spells CASSLDRAPDNEQFF. DNA for the CDR3: TGTGCCAGCAGCCTGGACAGGGCTCCCGACAATGAGCAGTTCTTC. The chain links TRBV7-3 to TRBJ2-1, with 8 bases lining up with TRBD1. J gave up 5 bases and V 5 bases, and 8 bases lay outside the gene matches. Germline CDR1 and CDR2: SGHTA and FQGTGA. The CDR3 has 15 residues.

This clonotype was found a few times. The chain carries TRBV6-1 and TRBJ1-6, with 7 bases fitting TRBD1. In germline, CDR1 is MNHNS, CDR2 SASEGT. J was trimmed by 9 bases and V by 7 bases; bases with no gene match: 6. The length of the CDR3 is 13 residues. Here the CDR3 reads CASTDRVSSPLHF. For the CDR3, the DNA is TGTGCCAGCACCGACAGGGTTAGTTCACCCCTCCACTTT.

For the CDR3, the DNA is TGCGCCAGCAGCCCTCAGGGGGTTCGCGGCAATCAGCCCCAGCATTTT. Translated: CASSPQGVRGNQPQHF. The chain joins TRBV4-1 to TRBJ1-5; 7 nucleotides align to TRBD1. There are 16 residues in the CDR3. The V gene's germline CDR1 is MGHRA and CDR2 YSYEKL. J gave up 2 bases and V 4 bases, and 8 bases lay outside the gene matches.

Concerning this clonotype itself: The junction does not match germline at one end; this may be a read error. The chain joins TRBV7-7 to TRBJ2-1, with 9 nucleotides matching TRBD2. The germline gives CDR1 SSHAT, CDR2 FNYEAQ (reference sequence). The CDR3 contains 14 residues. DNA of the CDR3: TGTGCTAGCAGCTTAGCGGGAGAGGTGGGTGAGCAGTTCTTC. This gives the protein CASSLAGEVGEQFF.

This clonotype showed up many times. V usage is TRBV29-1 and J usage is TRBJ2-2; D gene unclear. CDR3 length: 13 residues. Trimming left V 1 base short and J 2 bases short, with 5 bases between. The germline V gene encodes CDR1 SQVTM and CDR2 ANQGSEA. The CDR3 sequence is CSVEARNTGELFF. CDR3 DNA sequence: TGCAGCGTTGAAGCCCGAAACACCGGGGAGCTGTTTTTT.

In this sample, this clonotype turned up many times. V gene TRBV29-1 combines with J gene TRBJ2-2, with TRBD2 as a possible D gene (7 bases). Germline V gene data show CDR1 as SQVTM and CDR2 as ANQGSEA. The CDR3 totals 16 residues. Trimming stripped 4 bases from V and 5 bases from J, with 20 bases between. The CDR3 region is CSVGGMAGARTGELFF. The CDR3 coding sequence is TGCAGCGTTGGGGGGATGGCGGGGGCGCGAACCGGGGAGCTGTTTTTT.